Presented here are 17 T cell receptor beta chains from one specimen sequenced in a study of T cell repertoires in cytomegalovirus infection. TCRdb called the reads again in MiXCR, with one record for every CDR3 protein. Of fewer than 700,000 distinct CDR3 sequences listed, 20% to 25% are singletons. The sequenced sample consisted of CD8+ T cells from PBMCs. The receptors stem from a human donor in good health (CMV status not recorded). Some clones in this sample may be carry-over from other donors' samples.

This clonotype was seen only a few times. CDR3 sequence reads: CATGDRFTGELFF. The CDR3 DNA reads as TGTGCCACCGGAGATCGATTCACCGGGGAGCTGTTTTTT. The chain uses TRBV24-1 and TRBJ2-2; the D is unclear. This CDR3 contains 13 residues. Trimming shortened V by 9 bases and J by 4 bases, and 11 bases separated the two germline ends. The germline gives CDR1 KGHDR, CDR2 SFDVKD.

The rearrangement links TRBV27 to TRBJ2-5, with 10 bases identical to TRBD1. With V trimmed by 5 bases and J by 6 bases, 6 bases remained unmatched. Germline V CDR1 and CDR2: MNHEY, SMNVEV (reference sequence). This CDR3 is built from 14 residues. CDR3 region: CASSPGQGGKTQYF. CDR3 nucleotides: TGTGCCAGCAGTCCCGGACAGGGGGGAAAGACCCAGTACTTC.

Turning to this clonotype: Being one base from a much bigger clone, this may be a read error. The rearrangement joins TRBV5-6 to TRBJ2-3, with a weak D call TRBD2 (5 bases). The germline V gene has CDR1 SGHDT and CDR2 YYEEEE. The CDR3 is made up of 17 amino acids. CDR3 sequence (DNA): TGTGTCAGCAGCCCCCCGTGGAGCGGAACAATCACAGATACGCAGTATTTT. This sequence encodes CVSSPPWSGTITDTQYF. The variable domain in full, completed from reference TRBV5-6 and TRBJ2-3, reads DAGVTQSPTHLIKTRGQQVTLRCSPKSGHDTVSWYQQALGQGPQFIFQYYEEEERQRGNFPDRFSGHQFPNYSSELNVNALLLGDSALYLCVSSPPWSGTITDTQYFGPGTRLTVL.

This clonotype has just one count. The chain carries TRBV3-1 and TRBJ2-1; possible D gene TRBD2, 5 bases. Germline lookup yields CDR1 LGHDT and CDR2 YNNKEL (reference sequence). The V end was cut by 6 bases, the J end by 1 base, with 25 bases between. This CDR3 has 19 residues. CDR3 nucleotide sequence: TGTGCCAGCAGTCGTGACCCTTTACTAGTAGCGAGATCCTACAATGAGCAGTTCTTC. Amino acids: CASSRDPLLVARSYNEQFF.

The chain links TRBV5-4 to TRBJ2-1, with a tentative D call TRBD1 (5 bases). The CDR3 length is 18 residues. CDR1 is SGHNT and CDR2 is YYREEE in the germline V gene (reference sequence). V was shortened by 4 bases and J by 0 bases, with 20 bases between the two germline ends. The CDR3 DNA follows: TGTGCCAGCAGCCCCCGCCCAGGGCTGAAGAGCTCCTACAATGAGCAGTTCTTC. It translates to CASSPRPGLKSSYNEQFF. Looking up the rest from reference TRBV5-4 and TRBJ2-1 gives the full variable domain: ETGVTQSPTHLIKTRGQQVTLRCSSQSGHNTVSWYQQALGQGPQFIFQYYREEENGRGNFPPRFSGLQFPNYSSELNVNALELDDSALYLCASSPRPGLKSSYNEQFFGPGTRLTVL.

The V gene is TRBV28, the J gene TRBJ1-1; D gene unclear. The CDR3 extends over 16 amino acids. Germline assignment: CDR1 MDHEN and CDR2 SYDVKM. Deletions cut 2 bases from V and 0 bases from J, with 13 bases between. In nucleotides, the CDR3 is TGTGCCAGCAGTTTAGGGCGGGAAGGTTTGAACACTGAAGCTTTCTTT. Residues: CASSLGREGLNTEAFF. The full variable domain, rest sourced from reference TRBV28 and TRBJ1-1, is DVKVTQSSRYLVKRTGEKVFLECVQDMDHENMFWYRQDPGLGLRLIYFSYDVKMKEKGDIPEGYSVSREKKERFSLILESASTNQTSMYLCASSLGREGLNTEAFFGQGTRLTVV.

This clonotype was observed a few times. The gene calls are TRBV12-3 or TRBV12-4 and TRBJ1-4; 10 bases align to TRBD1. This CDR3 contains 19 residues. The trim removed 1 base at V and 6 bases at J, leaving 14 bases unmatched. The CDR3 DNA reads TGTGCCAGCAGTTTAGGAGTGACTTACTCCGGGACAGGGGATGAAAAACTGTTTTTT. As protein: CASSLGVTYSGTGDEKLFF.

The sample holds a few counts of this clonotype. This sequence joins TRBV7-6 and TRBJ2-3, with D perhaps being TRBD1 or TRBD2 (7 bases each). The V end was cut by 5 bases, the J end by 5 bases, with 17 bases between. Germline CDR1 is SGHVS and CDR2 is FNYEAQ. This CDR3 has 15 residues. The CDR3, as DNA: TGTGCCAGCAGCCCCCAGGGGGGGGGCCGAGATACGCAGTATTTT. Its translation: CASSPQGGGRDTQYF.

The chain employs TRBV5-1 and TRBJ2-3; weak D call: TRBD1 (5 bases). Germline loops: CDR1 SGHRS, CDR2 YFSETQ. Trimming removed 2 bases from V and 2 bases from J, with 18 bases in between. The CDR3 is made up of 17 amino acids. The CDR3 is CASSFDSPSHTTDTQYF. CDR3 in DNA: TGCGCCAGCAGCTTCGACAGCCCCTCGCACACCACAGATACGCAGTATTTT.

A note on this clonotype: This may arise from a read error, as a much more abundant clone is one base away. This chain connects TRBV7-2 to TRBJ2-7; 7 bases align to TRBD2. This CDR3 spans 15 amino acids. V gave up 4 bases and J gave up 5 bases; unmatched junction bases: 11. The germline V gene has CDR1 SGHTA and CDR2 FQGNSA. The CDR3 DNA is TGTGCCAGCAGCTACATAGCGGGCCCCAACCACGAGCAGTACGTC. The encoded protein is CASSYIAGPNHEQYV.

The genes are TRBV20-1 and TRBJ2-7, with D possibly matching TRBD1 (5 bases). The germline V and J ends were trimmed by 4 bases and 1 base, with 14 bases remaining between them. The CDR3 consists of 14 residues. CDR1 is DFQATT and CDR2 is SNEGSKA in the germline V gene (reference sequence). The CDR3 is CSAIGADRSYEQYF. The CDR3 DNA reads as TGCAGTGCTATTGGGGCGGATAGGTCCTACGAGCAGTACTTC.

The rearrangement links TRBV7-9 to TRBJ1-1; D is uncertain. The germline V and J ends were trimmed by 6 bases and 5 bases, with 16 bases remaining between them. The CDR3 contains 14 residues. In germline, CDR1 is SEHNR, CDR2 FQNEAQ (reference sequence). The CDR3 nucleotides read TGTGCCAGCAGTTCTATCTGGATAGAGACTGAAGCTTTCTTT. As protein: CASSSIWIETEAFF.

The rearrangement links TRBV2 to TRBJ2-1; no definite D call. The CDR3 runs 12 residues. CDR1 and CDR2 from the germline V gene are SNHLY and FYNNEI. V lost 6 bases, J lost 6 bases, and 9 bases lay in between. CDR3 in amino acids: CASRKVINEQFF. The DNA of the CDR3 is TGTGCCAGCAGGAAGGTGATCAATGAGCAGTTCTTC.

This chain links TRBV19 with TRBJ2-2; 7 bases line up with TRBD1. The V gene's germline CDR1 is LNHDA and CDR2 SQIVND (reference sequence). This CDR3 comprises 18 residues. V dropped 3 bases and J dropped 6; count of bases not matched to a gene: 16. CDR3: CASSMIDRVLVFAGELFF. The CDR3 DNA reads TGTGCCAGTAGTATGATTGACAGGGTTCTAGTTTTCGCCGGGGAGCTGTTTTTT.

The chain is built from TRBV6-2 or TRBV6-3 and TRBJ2-1, with 7 bases identical to TRBD2. The CDR3 totals 16 residues. Germline CDR1 reads MNHEY; CDR2 reads SVGEGT. V trimming: 3 bases; J trimming: 4 bases; junction bases outside the gene matches: 9. Here the CDR3 DNA reads TGTGCCAGCAGTTATAGGGTCGGGGGGAATTACAATGAGCAGTTCTTC. Amino acids: CASSYRVGGNYNEQFF.

This chain joins TRBV5-5 and TRBJ2-1, with D possibly TRBD2 on 6 matching bases. Germline V gene data show CDR1 as SGHKS and CDR2 as YYEKEE (reference sequence). The CDR3 loop spans 14 amino acids. V was cut by 4 bases and J by 6 bases, with 14 bases left in between. The CDR3 loop reads CASSLEGKPNEQFF. CDR3 in DNA: TGTGCCAGCAGCCTGGAGGGGAAGCCCAATGAGCAGTTCTTC.

The chain links TRBV10-2 to TRBJ1-4; D unresolved. The V end was cut by 8 bases, the J end by 13 bases, with 11 bases between. Germline V lookup: CDR1 WSHSY, CDR2 SAAADI. This CDR3 contains 10 residues. The CDR3 DNA reads as TGCGCCAGCCACGGGGAAGCACTGTTTTTT. Encoded protein: CASHGEALFF.